The present T cell receptor (beta chain) was sequenced within a study of blood T cell repertoires in COVID-19. This CDR3 is 16 amino acids long. Germline trimming cut 0 bases from V and 7 bases from J; bases unmatched to any gene: 7. CDR1 and CDR2 from the germline V gene are LGHNA and YSLEER. Seattle participants joined during active infection and were tracked over time. Authors' analysis steps: Amplification from reference gene primers served as the basis for estimated nucleated cell counts. Repertoires were generated with immunoSEQ multiplex PCR, while TCRdb's copy carries only in-frame clones and drops some. V, J and clone size reflect that table, while D and trimming were determined from the DNA. This table holds 140,000 to 150,000 clones, 84% found once. This clone was seen more than once but under ten times.

Sequenced material: peripheral blood. V is TRBV4-3 and J is TRBJ2-2, with TRBD2 matching 8 bases. This receptor was obtained from a man younger than 45 with COVID-19, enrolled during active disease. Here the CDR3 reads CASSQEYGRAIGELFF. CDR3 coding DNA: TGCGCCAGCAGCCAAGAATACGGGAGGGCCATCGGGGAGCTGTTTTTT.